This TCR beta chain was identified during a study of CD8 T cells in Susac syndrome (dated by TCRdb to the late 2010s). Regarding the complete study: The study used repertoire sequencing to test whether antigen drove CD8+ T cell activation and differentiation in Susac syndrome.

RNA was extracted using the RNeasy kit, and about 0.45 to 1 ug of the RNA was reverse transcribed with random hexamers. The immunoSEQ multiplex PCR assay, covering 54 Vbeta and 13 Jbeta segments, was used to amplify TCR beta CDR3 regions. PCR amplification bias was corrected by using a synthetic template baseline for primer optimization and computational correction. The paper's data handling went like this. Only productive sequences were kept, with reads annotated to V, D and J genes according to IMGT and analyzed in immunoSEQ Analyzer. Clonality was computed as one minus Shannon entropy normalized by log2 of the number of productive unique sequences. For each patient and control, public and private clones were evaluated among the 100 most prevalent clones. Susac-specific clones were defined as absent from healthy and MS cohorts, around 980 published viral clones and other ImmuneACCESS disease sequences. The public reads were run again by TCRdb, first through fastp at Q25 and then through MiXCR, and only productive beta chains were kept. Rows are unified per CDR3 protein, each entry keeping the most common DNA and genes. TCRdb, rather than the study authors, made the V and J calls. The sample table records approximately 230,000 distinct CDR3 sequences; 93% of these occur just once. The top ten constitute 0.065% to 0.075% of the sample.

This clonotype was recorded only once. Its antigen is still unknown. No much larger clone exists at a distance of one base, and base qualities are not known. Evidence from one read is weak. In the germline V gene, CDR1 corresponds to MDHEN and CDR2 to SYDVKM. The V end loses 7 bases and the J end loses 0 bases, and a stretch of 18 bases separates them. Including the terminal cysteine and phenylalanine, the CDR3 comprises 16 residues. Just CDR3 DNA is preserved here, 48 bases in frame from base 1. High-throughput TCR beta sequencing profiled peripheral blood CD8+ and CD4+ T cells from healthy donors, Susac syndrome patients and multiple sclerosis patients. The multiple sclerosis controls were treatment-naive patients who had stable or active relapsing-remitting disease and met the revised McDonald criteria. CD8+ TEMRA cells were enriched by FACS, while bulk CD8+ and CD4+ T cells were purified by magnetic negative isolation. Blood was collected in EDTA tubes and processed within 24 hours, with PBMCs isolated through density gradient centrifugation. PBMCs intended for TCR sequencing were cryopreserved in liquid nitrogen and thawed later in a water bath at 37 degrees C. The sorted or isolated CD4+, CD8+ and CD8+ TEMRA cells reached a purity of at least 90%.

General findings and caveats noted by the study authors: The TCR sequencing and HLA analysis was acknowledged to have included a relatively small number of individuals.

This sequence was found in a human donor with multiple sclerosis. Rearrangement joined TRBV28 to TRBJ1-1; the D gene is perhaps TRBD1, on 5 matching bases. Sequencing was done on a sample of CD4+ T cells from PBMCs. CDR3 loop: CASTVISQVMNTEAFF. The DNA reads as follows: TGTGCCAGCACCGTAATATCACAGGTGATGAACACTGAAGCTTTCTTT.